Shown below are 8 T cell receptor beta chains from a single sample sequenced in a study of CD8 T cells in ankylosing spondylitis. A single record per CDR3 protein comes from TCRdb applying MiXCR to the 5' RACE reads. The sample yields approximately 140,000 distinct CDR3 sequences, under 55% seen once. Sequencing was carried out using synovial fluid, either unsorted or a sorted T cell fraction (not recorded which). These receptors all come from a male donor with ankylosing spondylitis.

This clonotype was seen a handful of times. This chain joins TRBV7-6 and TRBJ1-5; tentatively, D is TRBD1 (5 bases). Germline V CDR1 and CDR2: SGHVS, FNYEAQ. The CDR3 spans 17 residues. The ends were cut back, 1 base at V and 2 bases at J, with 15 bases in the middle. The CDR3 protein is CASSLDAPSRGNQPQHF. CDR3 DNA: TGTGCCAGCAGCTTAGATGCCCCAAGCAGGGGCAATCAGCCCCAGCATTTT. The whole variable domain, remainder taken from reference TRBV7-6 and TRBJ1-5, is GAGVSQSPRYKVTKRGQDVALRCDPISGHVSLYWYRQALGQGPEFLTYFNYEAQQDKSGLPNDRFSAERPEGSISTLTIQRTEQRDSAMYRCASSLDAPSRGNQPQHFGDGTRLSIL.

J is TRBJ2-1 and V is TRBV12-3 or TRBV12-4; 7 positions match TRBD2. This CDR3 has 20 residues. V trimming: 4 bases; J trimming: 2 bases; junction bases outside the gene matches: 20. The DNA of the CDR3 is TGTGCCAGCAGTTCACCTCGCATGTGGGGACTACCGGGCCCCTACAATGAGCAGTTCTTC. This gives the protein CASSSPRMWGLPGPYNEQFF.

This clonotype appeared once. The chain couples TRBV7-8 to TRBJ1-4; D gene ambiguous. Trimming shortened V by 3 bases and J by 7 bases, and 15 bases separated the two germline ends. The CDR3 extends over 15 amino acids. The germline V gene has CDR1 SGHVS and CDR2 FQNEAQ. CDR3 sequence reads: CASSFFWGTGEKLFF. The DNA for the CDR3 is TGTGCCAGCAGCTTTTTTTGGGGAACGGGTGAAAAACTGTTTTTT.

This clonotype has a count of ten or more. V gene TRBV7-9 combines with J gene TRBJ1-1; TRBD1 is a possible D gene (5 bases). The CDR3 totals 15 residues. V was shortened by 3 bases and J by 5 bases, with 16 bases between the two germline ends. Germline V CDR1 and CDR2: SEHNR, FQNEAQ (reference sequence). For the CDR3, the DNA is TGTGCCAGCAGCTTGGCGGGCGGGGCGGGAACTGAAGCTTTCTTT. Its protein product is CASSLAGGAGTEAFF.

The chain has TRBV20-1 and TRBJ2-5; 7 positions match TRBD2. Germline loops: CDR1 DFQATT, CDR2 SNEGSKA (reference sequence). The CDR3 is 15 amino acids. V trimming: 1 base; J trimming: 5 bases; junction bases outside the gene matches: 10. CDR3 in DNA: TGCAGTGCTAGAGCTGCGGGGGACCCCGGGGAGACCCAGTACTTC. It translates to CSARAAGDPGETQYF.

This chain uses TRBV11-2 with TRBJ2-1; D may be TRBD1 (6 bases). CDR3 length equals 17 residues. With 3 bases removed from V and 10 bases from J, the gap between germline ends came to 25 bases. CDR1 SGHAT and CDR2 FQNNGV come from the germline V gene. The CDR3, as DNA: TGTGCCAGCAGCTTCCTTGACCTTCAGGGGTTGTTTTGGGAGCAGTTCTTC. Amino acid sequence: CASSFLDLQGLFWEQFF.

The chain uses TRBV7-9 and TRBJ2-7; 12 bases are a match to TRBD2. CDR1 is SEHNR and CDR2 is FQNEAQ in the germline V gene (reference sequence). V lost 2 bases, J lost 2 bases, and 7 bases stayed unmatched. The CDR3 covers 17 residues. The CDR3 nucleotides read TGTGCCAGCAGCTTACCCGGGACTAGCGGGCTACCCTACGAGCAGTACTTC. Amino acids: CASSLPGTSGLPYEQYF.

V and J are TRBV19 and TRBJ2-2, with TRBD1 as a possible D gene (5 bases). CDR1 and CDR2 from the germline V gene are LNHDA and SQIVND (reference sequence). This CDR3 spans 13 amino acids. The V gene lost 3 bases and the J gene lost 7 bases, with 9 bases spanning the gap. The CDR3 protein is CASSIDQGGELFF. The CDR3 DNA reads TGTGCCAGTAGTATCGACCAGGGCGGGGAGCTGTTTTTT.